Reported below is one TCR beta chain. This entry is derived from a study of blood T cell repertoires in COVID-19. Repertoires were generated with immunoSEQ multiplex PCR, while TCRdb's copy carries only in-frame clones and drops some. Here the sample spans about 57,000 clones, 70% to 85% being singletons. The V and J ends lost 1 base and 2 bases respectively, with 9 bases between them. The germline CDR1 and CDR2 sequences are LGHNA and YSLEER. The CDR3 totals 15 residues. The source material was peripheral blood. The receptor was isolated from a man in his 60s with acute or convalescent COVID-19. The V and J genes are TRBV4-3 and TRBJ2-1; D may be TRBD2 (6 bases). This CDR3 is CASSQAGVTYNEQFF. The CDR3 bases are TGCGCCAGCAGCCAAGCGGGAGTGACCTACAATGAGCAGTTCTTC.